This TCR beta chain was recorded in a study of molecular identifiers for immune sequencing clone quantification. For the study at large: Replicates partitioned RNA from approximately 20,000 or 98,000 naive CD8 cells into five parts, sequencing four.

The study, taken as a whole, reports: Clones that exceeded 20 RNA copies held over 98% of effector molecules, yet under 1% in naive cells.

This clonotype was observed a handful of times. No antigen is known for it. Naive CD8 libraries were made from about 21,000 to 970,000 sorted cells, and they used 10%, 30% or 50% RNA. Libraries of bulk TCR were made by previously described methods (with listed TCR primers). TCRdb called the PCR reads again in MiXCR, with one record for every CDR3 protein. Seen here are around 480,000 distinct CDR3 sequences, roughly 24% observed once, and the top ten hold 0.76%. Sample: naive CD8+ T cells from blood, with Jurkat cell RNA spiked in. The subset: FACS-sorted CD8+CD4-CCR7+CD45RA+ naive T cells. The clonotype was recovered from a human donor in good health. Some libraries in this study had Jurkat cell RNA spiked in.

This CDR3 is CAIRDLVGLADTQYF. The DNA of the CDR3 is TGTGCCATCAGGGACCTCGTAGGGCTGGCAGATACGCAGTATTTT. This chain joins TRBV10-3 and TRBJ2-3; the D is unclear. This CDR3 has 15 amino acids. V shed 6 bases and J shed 4 bases, with 17 bases lying between them. CDR1 and CDR2 from the germline V gene are ENHRY and SYGVKD.